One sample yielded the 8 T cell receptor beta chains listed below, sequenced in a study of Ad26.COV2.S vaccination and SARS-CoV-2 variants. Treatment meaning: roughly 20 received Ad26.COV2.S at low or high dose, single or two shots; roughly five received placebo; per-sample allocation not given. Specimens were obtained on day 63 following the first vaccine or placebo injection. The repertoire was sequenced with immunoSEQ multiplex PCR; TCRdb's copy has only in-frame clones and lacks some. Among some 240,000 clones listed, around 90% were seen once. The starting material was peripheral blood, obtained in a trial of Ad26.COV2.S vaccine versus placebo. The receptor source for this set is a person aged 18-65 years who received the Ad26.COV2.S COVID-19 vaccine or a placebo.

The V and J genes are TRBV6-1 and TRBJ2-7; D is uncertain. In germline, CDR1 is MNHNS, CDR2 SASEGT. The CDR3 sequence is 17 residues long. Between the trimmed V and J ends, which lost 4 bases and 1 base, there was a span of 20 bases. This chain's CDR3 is CASSVSSKVKASYEQYV. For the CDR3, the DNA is TGTGCCAGCAGTGTGTCTTCAAAGGTAAAGGCATCCTACGAGCAGTACGTC.

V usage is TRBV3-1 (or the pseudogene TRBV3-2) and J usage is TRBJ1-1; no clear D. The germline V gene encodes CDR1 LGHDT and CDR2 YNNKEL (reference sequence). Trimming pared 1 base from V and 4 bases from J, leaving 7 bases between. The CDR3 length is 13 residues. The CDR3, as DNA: TGTGCCAGCAGCCAAGCTCGTAGCACTGAAGCTTTCTTT. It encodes CASSQARSTEAFF.

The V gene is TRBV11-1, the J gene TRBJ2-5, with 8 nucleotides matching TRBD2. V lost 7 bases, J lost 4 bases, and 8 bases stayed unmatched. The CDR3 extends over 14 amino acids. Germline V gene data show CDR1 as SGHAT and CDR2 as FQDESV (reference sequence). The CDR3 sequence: CASTPRGGPETQYF. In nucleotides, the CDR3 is TGTGCCAGCACCCCCCGGGGGGGTCCAGAGACCCAGTACTTC.

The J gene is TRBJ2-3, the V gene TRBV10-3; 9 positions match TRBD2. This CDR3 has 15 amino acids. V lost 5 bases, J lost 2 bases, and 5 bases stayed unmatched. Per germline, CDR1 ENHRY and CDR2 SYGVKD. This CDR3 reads CAISKTSGFTDTQYF. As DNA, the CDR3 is TGTGCCATCAGTAAGACTAGCGGATTCACAGATACGCAGTATTTT.

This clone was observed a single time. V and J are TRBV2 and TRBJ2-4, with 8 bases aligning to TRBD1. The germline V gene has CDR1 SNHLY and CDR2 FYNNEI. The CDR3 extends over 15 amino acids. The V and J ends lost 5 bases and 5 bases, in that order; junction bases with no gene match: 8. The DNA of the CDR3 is TGTGCCAGCAGTCGGGACAGGACGGGGCAAAACATTCAGTACTTC. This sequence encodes CASSRDRTGQNIQYF.

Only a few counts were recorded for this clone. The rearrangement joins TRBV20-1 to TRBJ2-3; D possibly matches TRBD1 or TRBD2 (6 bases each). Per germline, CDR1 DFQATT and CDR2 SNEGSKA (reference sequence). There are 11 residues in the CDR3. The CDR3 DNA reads TGCGTAAGGGGGGTACCAGATACGCAGTATTTT. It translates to CVRGVPDTQYF.

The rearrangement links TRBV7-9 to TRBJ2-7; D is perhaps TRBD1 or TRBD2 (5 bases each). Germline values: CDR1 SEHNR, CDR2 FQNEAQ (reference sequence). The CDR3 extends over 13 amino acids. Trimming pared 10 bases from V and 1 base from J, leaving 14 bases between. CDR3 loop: CATGTYESYEQYF. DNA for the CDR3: TGTGCCACCGGGACCTATGAATCCTACGAGCAGTACTTC.

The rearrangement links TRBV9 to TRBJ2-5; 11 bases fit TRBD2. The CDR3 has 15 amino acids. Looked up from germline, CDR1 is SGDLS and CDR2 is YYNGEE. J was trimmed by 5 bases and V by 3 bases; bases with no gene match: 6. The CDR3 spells CASSAASGGRETQYF. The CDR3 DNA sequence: TGTGCCAGCAGCGCCGCTAGCGGGGGGAGGGAGACCCAGTACTTC.